This TCR beta chain was identified during a study of T cells in Graves' hyperthyroidism and ophthalmopathy. It was RNA transcripts that yielded the amplified TCR beta CDR3 regions. The HTBI primer set served for first-round RT-PCR of the TCR CDR3. One entry per CDR3 protein, called by TCRdb with MiXCR from the multiplex PCR reads. The top ten hold roughly 14% of the sample, which has a few hundred thousand distinct CDR3 sequences, about 14% seen once. On this clonotype: Antigen: not known.

Germline values: CDR1 DFQATT, CDR2 SNEGSKA (reference sequence). The germline V and J ends were trimmed by 0 bases and 3 bases, with 13 bases remaining between them. The CDR3 sequence is 15 residues long. Study-wide results and limits: Most clonotypes expanded in the thyroid (above 0.001) were also present in blood.

This chain joins TRBV20-1 and TRBJ2-3, with D maybe TRBD1 (5 bases). The sample consisted of blood. This TCR came from a woman between 40 and 55 years old with Graves' hyperthyroidism. The CDR3 DNA reads TGCAGTGCTAGAGACCCTGGGGCTCGGACAGATACGCAGTATTTT. This encodes CSARDPGARTDTQYF.